The 8 T cell receptor beta chains below all came from one sample that was sequenced in a study of CD8 T cells in Susac syndrome. RNA, at 0.5 to 1 ug, was reverse transcribed with random hexamers. Each CDR3 protein is one row after TCRdb ran MiXCR on the immunoSEQ multiplex PCR reads. The table includes some 130,000 distinct CDR3 sequences, around 75% detected once. Material: CD8+ T cells from PBMCs. Every receptor here comes from a human donor with multiple sclerosis.

This clonotype was seen more than once but under ten times. The rearrangement uses TRBV24-1 and TRBJ2-7, with unresolved D. Trimming left V 3 bases short and J 5 bases short, with 19 bases between. Germline CDR1 reads KGHDR; CDR2 reads SFDVKD. The CDR3 is 16 residues long. CDR3 coding DNA: TGTGCCACCAGTGATCCTTCGACCGACCCGACCCACGAGCAGTACTTC. Protein sequence: CATSDPSTDPTHEQYF.

This clonotype has only a few counts. V gene TRBV5-4 combines with J gene TRBJ2-5; 9 bases align to TRBD2. Germline-derived CDR1 and CDR2 are SGHNT and YYREEE (reference sequence). There are 16 residues in the CDR3. V was clipped by 0 bases and J by 4 bases; unmatched bases: 7. The CDR3 sequence is CASSLVVSGSGETQYF. The CDR3 nucleotides are TGTGCCAGCAGCTTGGTCGTTAGCGGGAGTGGAGAGACCCAGTACTTC.

The chain has TRBV7-6 and TRBJ2-1, with TRBD2 matching over 9 bases. Germline lookup yields CDR1 SGHVS and CDR2 FNYEAQ. CDR3 length equals 17 residues. The V segment lost 1 base and the J segment 4 bases; nucleotides outside the gene matches: 8. CDR3 coding DNA: TGTGCCAGCAGCTTAGGGTTTTTGACTAGCGGATACAATGAGCAGTTCTTC. Residues: CASSLGFLTSGYNEQFF. Full variable domain (rest looked up from reference TRBV7-6 and TRBJ2-1): GAGVSQSPRYKVTKRGQDVALRCDPISGHVSLYWYRQALGQGPEFLTYFNYEAQQDKSGLPNDRFSAERPEGSISTLTIQRTEQRDSAMYRCASSLGFLTSGYNEQFFGPGTRLTVL.

The chain carries TRBV6-1 and TRBJ1-1, with D tentatively TRBD1 (6 bases). The CDR3 covers 14 residues. Trimming left V 8 bases short and J 1 base short, with 14 bases between. The germline gives CDR1 MNHNS, CDR2 SASEGT. The CDR3 DNA follows: TGTGCCAGCTCCGCAGGGGTGGGGAACACTGAAGCTTTCTTT. Its protein product is CASSAGVGNTEAFF.

As DNA, the CDR3 is TGTGCCAGCAGTCCCCGGGCAGGGAGATTCAATGAGCAGTTCTTC. Protein: CASSPRAGRFNEQFF. This sequence joins TRBV27 and TRBJ2-1; D may be TRBD1 or TRBD2 (5 bases each). The germline V gene has CDR1 MNHEY and CDR2 SMNVEV (reference sequence). The CDR3 extends over 15 amino acids. The V and J ends lost 5 bases and 6 bases respectively, with 17 bases between them.

The DNA for the CDR3 is TGTGCCAGCAGATACTACAATGAGCAGTTCTTC. Translated: CASRYYNEQFF. The chain recombines TRBV6-1 with TRBJ2-1; D unresolved. V was shortened by 6 bases and J by 3 bases, with 3 bases between the two germline ends. Germline CDR1 reads MNHNS; CDR2 reads SASEGT. The length of the CDR3 is 11 residues.

The chain carries TRBV20-1 and TRBJ2-7, with D hard to call. Germline CDR1 DFQATT, CDR2 SNEGSKA (reference sequence). V lost 6 bases to trimming and J lost 4 bases, with 10 bases between them. CDR3 length: 11 residues. CDR3 bases: TGCAGTGCGGGTCGGTTTTACGAGCAGTACTTC. It translates to CSAGRFYEQYF.

The rearrangement joins TRBV5-5 to TRBJ1-1; 7 positions match TRBD1. The length of the CDR3 is 15 residues. Losses at the gene ends were 2 bases for V and 8 bases for J; bases not matched to a gene: 12. Germline CDR1 is SGHKS and CDR2 is YYEKEE (reference sequence). CDR3 sequence reads: CASSFVPGQRTEAFF. CDR3 sequence (DNA): TGTGCCAGCAGCTTCGTCCCGGGACAGAGAACGGAAGCTTTCTTT.